This T cell receptor (beta chain) was recorded in a study of cytomegalovirus exposure and HLA in healthy donors. Study context: HLA-typed donors were the source of about 81 million unique TCRs held in an early data release. The study, taken as a whole, reports: Equally common other TCR beta chains were less clonally expanded than HLA-associated ones, a later analysis found.

In the PCR, 60 Vbeta and 13 Jbeta primers were used. The protocol was immunoSEQ multiplex PCR, while the TCRdb copy is restricted to in-frame clones and leaves out a portion. Of about 140,000 clones in the sample, about 77% were seen once. About this clone: No antigen is known for it.

The sequenced sample was PBMCs. This clonotype was sampled from a middle-aged woman in good health and CMV-seronegative.

CDR3 sequence reads: CASSVQGRGGETQYF. The CDR3 DNA is TGTGCCAGCAGCGTCCAGGGCCGGGGGGGCGAGACCCAGTACTTC. The chain couples TRBV7-2 to TRBJ2-5, with 8 bases that match TRBD2. The CDR3 consists of 15 residues. After removal of 5 bases from V and 5 bases from J, the junction contained 10 bases not matched to a gene. CDR1 and CDR2 (germline): SGHTA, FQGNSA.